Below are 12 T cell receptor beta chains sequenced from a single sample in a study of blood T cell repertoires in COVID-19. Here immunoSEQ multiplex PCR was the method, and the copy in TCRdb shows in-frame clones only, minus some. The sample has about 29,000 clones, around four fifths seen once. Sequenced: peripheral blood. Every receptor here comes from a woman between 70 and 85 years old with active or convalescent COVID-19.

Regarding this clone: This may come from a read error, since a much larger clone is one base off. Distinct nucleotide sequences in the sample also encode this CDR3. The gene calls are TRBV10-1 and TRBJ2-2; D possibly corresponds to TRBD2 (5 bases). The germline CDR1 and CDR2 sequences are WNHNN and SYGVQD (reference sequence). V was pared by 0 bases and J by 5 bases, with 16 bases between. The CDR3 runs 17 residues. CDR3 residues: CASSESQKAAETGELFF. The CDR3 DNA is TGCGCCAGCAGTGAGTCTCAGAAAGCAGCGGAAACCGGGGAGCTGTTTTTT.

The chain joins TRBV30 to TRBJ2-1; perhaps TRBD2 as D (6 bases). There are 12 residues in the CDR3. CDR1 is GTSNPN, CDR2 SVGIG, per germline (reference sequence). Trimming removed 0 bases from V and 9 bases from J, with 9 bases in between. The CDR3 loop is CAWSVGRFEQFF. CDR3 nucleotides: TGTGCCTGGAGTGTAGGGAGGTTTGAGCAGTTCTTC.

This clone was recorded only once. The chain joins TRBV30 to TRBJ1-2; TRBD1 matches at 9 bases. The germline V gene encodes CDR1 GTSNPN and CDR2 SVGIG (reference sequence). There are 15 residues in the CDR3. Trimming took 5 bases from V and 4 from J; bases not matched to a gene: 11. CDR3 residues: CAWDSGQGTVYGYTF. The CDR3 region has the DNA TGTGCCTGGGACTCGGGACAGGGAACCGTCTATGGCTACACCTTC. Filled out from reference TRBV30 and TRBJ1-2, the complete variable domain reads SQTIHQWPATLVQPVGSPLSLECTVEGTSNPNLYWYRQAAGRGLQLLFYSVGIGQISSEVPQNLSASRPQDRQFILSSKKLLLSDSGFYLCAWDSGQGTVYGYTFGSGTRLTVV.

The chain joins TRBV6-2 or TRBV6-3 to TRBJ1-4, with a tentative D call TRBD1 (6 bases). The germline V gene encodes CDR1 MNHEY and CDR2 SVGEGT. CDR3 length: 15 amino acids. The V gene lost 2 bases and the J gene lost 8 bases, with 15 bases spanning the gap. CDR3 residues: CASSYTSGAGEKLFF. DNA of the CDR3: TGTGCCAGCAGTTACACGTCAGGGGCTGGAGAAAAACTGTTTTTT.

The J gene is TRBJ1-5, the V gene TRBV28; no reliable D call. This CDR3 has 17 residues. The germline V gene encodes CDR1 MDHEN and CDR2 SYDVKM. V lost 6 bases, J lost 4 bases, and 22 bases lay in between. In nucleotides, the CDR3 is TGTGCCAGCAGATTAAGACCGCGGGCCCACTTAAATCAGCCCCAGCATTTT. Translated, it gives CASRLRPRAHLNQPQHF.

This clone was detected a few times. This chain connects TRBV7-2 to TRBJ2-7; TRBD2 aligns across 7 bases. There are 15 residues in the CDR3. From germline, CDR1 is SGHTA and CDR2 FQGNSA. V gave up 2 bases and J gave up 3 bases; unmatched junction bases: 7. The CDR3 sequence: CASSLLSGTGYEQYF. The CDR3 bases are TGTGCCAGCAGCTTATTAAGCGGGACTGGCTACGAGCAGTACTTC.

The chain is built from TRBV30 and TRBJ1-6, with 7 bases identical to TRBD1. V lost 5 bases to trimming and J lost 3 bases; unmatched junction nucleotides: 1. This CDR3 has 13 amino acids. The V gene's germline CDR1 is GTSNPN and CDR2 SVGIG (reference sequence). CDR3 nucleotide sequence: TGTGCCTGGCAGGGGGGCTATAATTCACCCCTCCACTTT. Protein sequence: CAWQGGYNSPLHF.

This clone was observed once. V and J are TRBV6-5 and TRBJ1-1; D gene unclear. Trimming stripped 0 bases from V and 6 bases from J, with 8 bases between. CDR3 length: 13 amino acids. The germline gives CDR1 MNHEY, CDR2 SVGAGI. CDR3 sequence reads: CASSYSLEAEAFF. Written as DNA, the CDR3 is TGTGCCAGCAGTTACTCCCTTGAGGCTGAAGCTTTCTTT.

The rearrangement uses TRBV28 and TRBJ1-4; a weak D match, TRBD1 (6 bases). The CDR3 sequence is 11 residues long. The germline V gene has CDR1 MDHEN and CDR2 SYDVKM. The V end lost 11 bases, the J end lost 8 bases, and 12 bases lay between the germline ends. For the CDR3, the DNA is TGTGCCGGGGAGGGGGGAGAAAAACTGTTTTTT. It is translated as CAGEGGEKLFF.

The chain uses TRBV5-1 and TRBJ1-4, with 9 nucleotides matching TRBD1. Trimming removed 4 bases from V and 4 bases from J; junction bases left unmatched: 5. This CDR3 spans 15 amino acids. The V gene's germline CDR1 is SGHRS and CDR2 YFSETQ. CDR3 in DNA: TGCGCCAGCAGCGGGGGGACAGGGTTTAATGAAAAACTGTTTTTT. It encodes CASSGGTGFNEKLFF.

This clone was seen a handful of times. A read error may account for a junction end that differs from germline. The V gene is TRBV28, the J gene TRBJ2-7; 9 bases agree with TRBD1. This CDR3 spans 12 amino acids. The germline V gene has CDR1 MDHEN and CDR2 SYDVKM. CDR3 bases: TGTGCCAGCACCCGGGACAGGGCGATATTGCACTTC. This translates into CASTRDRAILHF.

This clone was found a few times. The rearrangement links TRBV19 to TRBJ2-7; D unresolved. Germline CDR1 and CDR2: LNHDA and SQIVND (reference sequence). The CDR3 has 15 residues. Between the trimmed V and J ends, which lost 6 bases and 0 bases, there was a span of 15 bases. DNA of the CDR3: TGTGCCAGTAGCCCCTCTACTATGAGCTCCTACGAGCAGTACTTC. It specifies CASSPSTMSSYEQYF.